These 24 T cell receptor beta chains came from one sample sequenced in a study of cytomegalovirus exposure and HLA in healthy donors. The PCR ran on 60 Vbeta and 13 Jbeta primers. Clones were read by immunoSEQ multiplex PCR, and TCRdb kept only the in-frame ones, dropping some. The sample records some 150,000 clones, roughly four fifths being singletons. The sample consisted of PBMCs. These receptors were collected from a male donor in good health and CMV-seronegative.

The chain uses TRBV2 and TRBJ2-2; 7 bases line up with TRBD1. Germline CDR1 is SNHLY and CDR2 is FYNNEI. The CDR3 spans 13 residues. The trim removed 7 bases at V and 4 bases at J, leaving 3 bases unmatched. CDR3 DNA sequence: TGTGCCAGCAAGCCAGGGGGCACCGGGGAGCTGTTTTTT. Translated: CASKPGGTGELFF.

This chain connects TRBV9 to TRBJ2-2, with a tentative D call TRBD2 (5 bases). Trimming cost V 4 bases and J 4 bases, with 8 bases left between them. The V gene's germline CDR1 is SGDLS and CDR2 YYNGEE. The CDR3 consists of 13 residues. CDR3 residues: CASSWRPTGELFF. CDR3 DNA sequence: TGTGCCAGCAGCTGGAGGCCCACCGGGGAGCTGTTTTTT.

The CDR3 bases are TGCGCCAGTAGAGGGACAGACTCCTACAATGAGCAGTTCTTC. It yields the protein CASRGTDSYNEQFF. The chain recombines TRBV5-1 with TRBJ2-1; 7 nucleotides agree with TRBD1. Trimming took 8 bases from V and 0 from J; bases not matched to a gene: 5. Germline V gene lookup returns CDR1 SGHRS and CDR2 YFSETQ. The CDR3 has 14 residues.

This sequence joins TRBV6-6 and TRBJ2-7, with a tentative D call TRBD1 (5 bases). The V end lost 5 bases, the J end lost 7 bases, and 6 bases lay between the germline ends. CDR3 length: 10 residues. Germline CDR1 MNHNY, CDR2 SVGAGI (reference sequence). The CDR3 DNA reads as TGTGCCAGCAGTGACAGAGAGCAGTACTTC. It yields the protein CASSDREQYF.

The V and J genes are TRBV19 and TRBJ1-5, with D unresolved. Per the germline V gene, CDR1 is LNHDA and CDR2 is SQIVND (reference sequence). V shed 5 bases and J shed 2 bases, with 10 bases lying between them. The CDR3 length is 14 residues. This chain's CDR3 is CASSWRGGNQPQHF. The CDR3 DNA reads as TGTGCCAGTAGTTGGCGCGGGGGCAATCAGCCCCAGCATTTT. Filled out from reference TRBV19 and TRBJ1-5, the complete variable domain reads DGGITQSPKYLFRKEGQNVTLSCEQNLNHDAMYWYRQDPGQGLRLIYYSQIVNDFQKGDIAEGYSVSREKKESFPLTVTSAQKNPTAFYLCASSWRGGNQPQHFGDGTRLSIL.

This sequence joins TRBV5-6 and TRBJ1-1; 7 bases agree with TRBD1. Trimming cost V 1 base and J 4 bases; bases outside gene matches: 4. This CDR3 is 14 amino acids long. Germline V gene sequence: CDR1 SGHDT, CDR2 YYEEEE. The CDR3 DNA reads as TGTGCCAGCAGCTTGACAGGGGACTTCACTGAAGCTTTCTTT. This translates into CASSLTGDFTEAFF.

This clone was seen a few times. The J gene is TRBJ1-2, the V gene TRBV7-2; no reliable D call. Germline lookup yields CDR1 SGHTA and CDR2 FQGNSA. The CDR3 runs 16 residues. V dropped 1 base and J dropped 0 bases, with 12 bases sitting between them. The chain's CDR3 is CASSLGPGGANYGYTF. CDR3 nucleotides: TGTGCCAGCAGCTTAGGACCGGGAGGCGCTAACTATGGCTACACCTTC.

The CDR3 here is CASSVGQGQYGYTF. The CDR3 nucleotides read TGTGCCAGCAGCGTAGGACAGGGGCAGTATGGCTACACCTTC. The gene calls are TRBV9 and TRBJ1-2; TRBD1 matches 8 bases. J gave up 5 bases and V 0 bases, and 3 bases lay outside the gene matches. The germline CDR1 and CDR2 sequences are SGDLS and YYNGEE. The CDR3 extends over 14 amino acids.

The chain has TRBV5-1 and TRBJ2-7; TRBD2 aligns across 10 bases. The CDR3 totals 17 residues. Germline V gives CDR1 SGHRS, CDR2 YFSETQ. V dropped 0 bases and J dropped 0; count of bases not matched to a gene: 6. In DNA, the CDR3 is TGCGCCAGCAGCTTGGCTGAGAGCGGGAGGGCCTCCTACGAGCAGTACTTC. Translating gives CASSLAESGRASYEQYF.

Comment on this clone: It is unclear where the CDR3 begins or ends on the DNA, so no DNA is shown, and the CDR3 is as TCRdb lists it. The CDR3 sequence: CSVAAGNLGF. This rearrangement joins TRBV29-1 to TRBJ1-1. The CDR3 length is 10 residues, termini included. Germline V gives CDR1 SQVTM, CDR2 ANQGSEA.

The count of this clone is one. The rearrangement joins TRBV6-1 to TRBJ2-7; D gene unclear. CDR3 size: 11 residues. Germline V gives CDR1 MNHNS, CDR2 SASEGT. Trimming pared 2 bases from V and 3 bases from J, leaving 2 bases between. CDR3 sequence: CASSEHYEQYF. CDR3 sequence (DNA): TGTGCCAGCAGTGAACACTACGAGCAGTACTTC.

As DNA, the CDR3 is TGTGCCAGCAGCAAAGCCGCCAGGAACTATGGCTACACCTTC. Its translation is CASSKAARNYGYTF. The chain couples TRBV21-1 to TRBJ1-2; the listed D gene, TRBD1, was not tested against the DNA. TRBV21-1 is a recognized pseudogene. The CDR3 is 14 amino acids.

The chain links TRBV27 to TRBJ2-7, with D maybe TRBD1 (5 bases). Germline loops: CDR1 MNHEY, CDR2 SMNVEV (reference sequence). Between the trimmed V and J ends, which lost 2 bases and 5 bases, there was a span of 19 bases. The CDR3 contains 16 residues. The CDR3 nucleotides are TGTGCCAGCAGTTTAACCCCTCGGGCACAGGTCCACGAGCAGTACTTC. As protein: CASSLTPRAQVHEQYF.

The chain combines TRBV6-5 with TRBJ2-1, with D maybe TRBD2 (7 bases). V shed 0 bases and J shed 10 bases, with 10 bases lying between them. Looked up from germline, CDR1 is MNHEY and CDR2 is SVGAGI. The CDR3 totals 13 residues. In nucleotides, the CDR3 is TGTGCCAGCAGTTACTCGGGGGGGGGCGAGCAGTTCTTC. It translates to CASSYSGGGEQFF.

This clone turned up a few times. The chain couples TRBV7-2 to TRBJ2-3; 7 bases agree with TRBD2. The CDR3 length is 14 residues. V dropped 6 bases and J dropped 2; count of bases not matched to a gene: 5. CDR1 is SGHTA, CDR2 FQGNSA, per germline. The chain's CDR3 is CASSRDYYTDTQYF. The CDR3 region has the DNA TGTGCCAGCAGTCGGGACTACTACACAGATACGCAGTATTTT. Supplemented by reference TRBV7-2 and TRBJ2-3, the full variable domain reads GAGVSQSPSNKVTEKGKDVELRCDPISGHTALYWYRQSLGQGLEFLIYFQGNSAPDKSGLPSDRFSAERTGGSVSTLTIQRTQQEDSAVYLCASSRDYYTDTQYFGPGTRLTVL.

This clone showed up just a few times. This chain uses TRBV5-1 with TRBJ2-5; TRBD1 aligns across 8 bases. Trimming cost V 3 bases and J 5 bases; bases outside gene matches: 3. This CDR3 is built from 13 residues. CDR1 is SGHRS, CDR2 YFSETQ, per germline. In DNA, the CDR3 is TGCGCCAGCAGCTCGGACAGGGTGGAGACCCAGTACTTC. It yields the protein CASSSDRVETQYF.

This clone was counted a few times. This rearrangement joins TRBV28 to TRBJ2-7; D not certain. Germline CDR1 is MDHEN and CDR2 is SYDVKM. The V and J ends lost 7 bases and 5 bases respectively, with 9 bases between them. This CDR3 has 11 amino acids. The CDR3 DNA sequence: TGTGCCAGCAAGTTTAGAAACGAGCAGTACTTC. This codes for CASKFRNEQYF.

The chain recombines TRBV4-1 with TRBJ2-2; 12 nucleotides line up with TRBD1. Germline trimming cut 4 bases from V and 6 bases from J; bases unmatched to any gene: 6. Germline V lookup: CDR1 MGHRA, CDR2 YSYEKL. The CDR3 is 16 residues long. The CDR3 here is CASSPTGTGGPGELFF. In nucleotides, the CDR3 is TGCGCCAGCAGCCCCACCGGGACAGGGGGCCCCGGGGAGCTGTTTTTT.

The chain joins TRBV19 to TRBJ2-3, with TRBD1 identical over 9 bases. The CDR3 spans 15 residues. Looked up from germline, CDR1 is LNHDA and CDR2 is SQIVND (reference sequence). The V gene end was trimmed by 9 bases and the J gene end by 4 bases; junction bases not matched to a gene: 11. CDR3 loop: CASGDRGIGADTQYF. CDR3 DNA sequence: TGTGCCAGCGGAGACAGGGGGATCGGGGCAGATACGCAGTATTTT.

In DNA form, the CDR3 reads TGTGCCAGCAGTGAACGAGGACAGGGGAGAATCGAGACATTGAACACTGAAGCTTTCTTT. It specifies CASSERGQGRIETLNTEAFF. V usage is TRBV6-1 and J usage is TRBJ1-1; 9 positions agree with TRBD1. This CDR3 contains 20 residues. V was clipped by 2 bases and J by 0 bases; unmatched bases: 16. Per germline, CDR1 MNHNS and CDR2 SASEGT.

The rearrangement joins TRBV7-2 to TRBJ2-7, with 9 positions matching TRBD2. The germline gives CDR1 SGHTA, CDR2 FQGNSA. The CDR3 has 16 residues. V gave up 5 bases and J gave up 6 bases; unmatched junction bases: 14. The CDR3 is CASSPFGVSGSPEQYF. The CDR3 DNA reads as TGTGCCAGCAGCCCATTCGGGGTTAGCGGGAGTCCCGAGCAGTACTTC.

V is TRBV7-9 and J is TRBJ2-4; D is possibly TRBD2 (5 bases). V was pared by 5 bases and J by 0 bases, with 14 bases between. The CDR3 totals 16 residues. Germline V CDR1 and CDR2: SEHNR, FQNEAQ (reference sequence). The CDR3 coding sequence is TGTGCCAGCAGCGCCGAGGTCGGGGTAGCCAAAAACATTCAGTACTTC. This sequence encodes CASSAEVGVAKNIQYF. Filled out from reference TRBV7-9 and TRBJ2-4, the complete variable domain reads DTGVSQNPRHKITKRGQNVTFRCDPISEHNRLYWYRQTLGQGPEFLTYFQNEAQLEKSRLLSDRFSAERPKGSFSTLEIQRTEQGDSAMYLCASSAEVGVAKNIQYFGAGTRLSVL.

The J gene is TRBJ2-5, the V gene TRBV6-1, with a possible D match to TRBD1 (5 bases). The J call is uncertain, as TRBJ2-7 better fits the DNA end. Germline CDR1 is MNHNS and CDR2 is SASEGT. The CDR3 extends over 11 amino acids. The CDR3 nucleotides are TGTGCCAGCACGCAGGGCTACGAGCAGTACTTC. It specifies CASTQGYEQYF.

J is TRBJ1-2 and V is TRBV18, with D maybe TRBD1 (5 bases). The CDR3 contains 12 residues. CDR1 and CDR2 (germline): KGHSH, LQKENI. Trimming took 4 bases from V and 4 from J, leaving 7 bases between them. CDR3 protein: CASSQTAYGYTF. The CDR3 region has the DNA TGTGCCAGCTCACAGACAGCCTATGGCTACACCTTC.